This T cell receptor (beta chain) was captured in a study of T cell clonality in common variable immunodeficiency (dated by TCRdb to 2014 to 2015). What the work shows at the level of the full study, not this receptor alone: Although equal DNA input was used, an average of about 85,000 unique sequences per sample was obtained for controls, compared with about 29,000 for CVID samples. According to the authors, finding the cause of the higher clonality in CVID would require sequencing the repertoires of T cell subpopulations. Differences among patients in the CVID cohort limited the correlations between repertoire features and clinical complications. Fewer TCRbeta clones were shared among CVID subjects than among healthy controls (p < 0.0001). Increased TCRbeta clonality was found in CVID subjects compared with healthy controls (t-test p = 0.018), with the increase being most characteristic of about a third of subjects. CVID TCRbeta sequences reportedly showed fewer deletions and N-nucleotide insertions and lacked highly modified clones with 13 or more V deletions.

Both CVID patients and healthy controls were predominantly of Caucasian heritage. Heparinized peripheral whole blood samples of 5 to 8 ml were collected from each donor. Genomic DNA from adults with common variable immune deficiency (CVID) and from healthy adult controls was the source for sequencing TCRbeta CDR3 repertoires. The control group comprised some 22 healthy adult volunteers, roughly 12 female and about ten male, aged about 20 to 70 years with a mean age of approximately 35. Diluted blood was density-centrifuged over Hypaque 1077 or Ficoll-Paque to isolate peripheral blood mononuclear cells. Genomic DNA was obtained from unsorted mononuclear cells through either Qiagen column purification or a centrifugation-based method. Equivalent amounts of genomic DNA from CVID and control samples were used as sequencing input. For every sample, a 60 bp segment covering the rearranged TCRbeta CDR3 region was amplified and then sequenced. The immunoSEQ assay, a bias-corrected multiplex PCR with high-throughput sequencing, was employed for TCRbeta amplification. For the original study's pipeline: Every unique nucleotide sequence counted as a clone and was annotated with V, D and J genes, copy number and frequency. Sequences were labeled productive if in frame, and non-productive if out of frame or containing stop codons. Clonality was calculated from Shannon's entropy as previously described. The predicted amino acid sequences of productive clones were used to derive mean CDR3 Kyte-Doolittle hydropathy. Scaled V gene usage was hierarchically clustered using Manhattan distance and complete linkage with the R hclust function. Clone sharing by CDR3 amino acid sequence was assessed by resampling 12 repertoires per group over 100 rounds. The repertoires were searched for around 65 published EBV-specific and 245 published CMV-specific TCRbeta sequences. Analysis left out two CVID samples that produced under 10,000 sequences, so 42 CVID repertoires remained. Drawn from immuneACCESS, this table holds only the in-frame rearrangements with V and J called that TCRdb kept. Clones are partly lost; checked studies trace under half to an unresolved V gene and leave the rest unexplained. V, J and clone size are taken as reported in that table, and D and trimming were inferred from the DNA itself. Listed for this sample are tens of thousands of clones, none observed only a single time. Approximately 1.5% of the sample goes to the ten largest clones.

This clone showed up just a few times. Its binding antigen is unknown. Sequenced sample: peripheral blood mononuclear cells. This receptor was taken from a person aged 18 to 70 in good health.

The CDR3 sequence is CAWSVRGLTDTYTF. The sequenced CDR3 bases are TGTGCCTGGAGTGTAAGGGGCTTAACAGATACC. The chain is assembled from TRBV30 and TRBJ1-2; the D gene is possibly TRBD1, with 5 bases matching. The read ends 3 residues before the CDR3 terminus; that terminus is restored from the germline J gene. Including the terminal cysteine and phenylalanine, the CDR3 comprises 14 residues. The DNA has 33 bases, all within the CDR3, and is read from base 1. Taken from the germline V gene (reference sequence), the CDR1 and CDR2 loops are GTSNPN and SVGIG.